This T cell receptor (beta chain) comes out of a study of cytomegalovirus exposure and HLA in healthy donors. The table came from immunoSEQ multiplex PCR; TCRdb's copy has only in-frame clones and leaves some out. The table records more than 250,000 clones, around 90% of them present only once. The sequencing sample was made of PBMCs. The sequence derives from a woman in her 30s in good health and CMV-seronegative.

CDR3 sequence: CASTSLSGTYEQYF. CDR3 DNA sequence: TGTGCCAGCACCTCACTTAGCGGGACCTACGAGCAGTACTTC. This chain joins TRBV28 and TRBJ2-7; 8 bases match TRBD2. The CDR3 length is 14 residues. Germline CDR1 is MDHEN and CDR2 is SYDVKM. Trimming cost V 7 bases and J 2 bases; bases outside gene matches: 7.